The subject of this entry is one TCR beta chain. Assay used: immunoSEQ multiplex PCR; TCRdb lists only in-frame clones, some missing. This sample yields some 120,000 clones, of which approximately 90% are seen a single time; around 0.86% belongs to the top ten. These data are taken from a study of T cell clones after liver transplantation. Trimming removed 0 bases from V and 1 base from J, with 4 bases in between. This CDR3 region has 13 residues. CDR1 is SGHRS and CDR2 is YFSETQ in the germline V gene. Sequences were derived from CD4+ T cells from blood, sampled 12 months after liver transplant. The V gene is TRBV5-1, the J gene TRBJ2-5, with no clear D. The TCR originated in a human patient who received a liver transplant. Some T cells may be provided by the graft donor. Here the CDR3 reads CASSLASQETQYF. CDR3 in DNA: TGCGCCAGCAGCTTGGCCAGCCAAGAGACCCAGTACTTC.